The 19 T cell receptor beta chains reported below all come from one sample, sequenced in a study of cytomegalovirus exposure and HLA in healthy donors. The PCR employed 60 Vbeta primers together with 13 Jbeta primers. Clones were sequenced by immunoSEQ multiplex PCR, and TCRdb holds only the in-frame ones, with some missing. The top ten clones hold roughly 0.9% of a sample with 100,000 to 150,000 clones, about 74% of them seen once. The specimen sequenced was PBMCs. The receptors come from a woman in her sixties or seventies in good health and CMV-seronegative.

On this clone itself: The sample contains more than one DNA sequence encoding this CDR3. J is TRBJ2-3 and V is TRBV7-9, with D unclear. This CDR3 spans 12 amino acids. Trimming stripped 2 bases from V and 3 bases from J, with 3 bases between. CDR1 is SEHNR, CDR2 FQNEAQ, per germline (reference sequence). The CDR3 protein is CASSLSTDTQYF. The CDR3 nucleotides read TGTGCCAGCAGCTTATCTACAGATACGCAGTATTTT.

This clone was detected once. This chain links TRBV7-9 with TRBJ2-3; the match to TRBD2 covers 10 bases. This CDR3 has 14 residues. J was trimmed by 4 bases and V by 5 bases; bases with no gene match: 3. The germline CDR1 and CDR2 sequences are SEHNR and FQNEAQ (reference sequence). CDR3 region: CASSPGTSADTQYF. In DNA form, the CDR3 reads TGTGCCAGCAGCCCAGGGACTAGCGCAGATACGCAGTATTTT.

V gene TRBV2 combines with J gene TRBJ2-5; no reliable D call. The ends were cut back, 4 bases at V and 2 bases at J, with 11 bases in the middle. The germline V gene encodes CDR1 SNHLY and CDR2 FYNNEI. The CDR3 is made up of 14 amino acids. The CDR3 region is CASSAQALQETQYF. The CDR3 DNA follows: TGTGCCAGCAGTGCCCAAGCCTTACAAGAGACCCAGTACTTC.

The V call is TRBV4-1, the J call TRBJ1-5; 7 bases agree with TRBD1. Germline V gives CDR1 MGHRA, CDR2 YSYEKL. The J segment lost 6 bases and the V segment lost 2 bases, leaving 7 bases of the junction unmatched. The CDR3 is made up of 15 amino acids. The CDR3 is CASSQHGTAGQPQHF. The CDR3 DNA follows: TGCGCCAGCAGCCAACATGGGACAGCTGGTCAGCCCCAGCATTTT.

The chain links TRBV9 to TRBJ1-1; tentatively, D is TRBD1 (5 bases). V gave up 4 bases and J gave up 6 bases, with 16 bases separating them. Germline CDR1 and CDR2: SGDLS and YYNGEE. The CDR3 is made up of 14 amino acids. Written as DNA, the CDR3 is TGTGCCAGCAGCCCCCCCATAGCAGGGTCTGAAGCTTTCTTT. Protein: CASSPPIAGSEAFF.

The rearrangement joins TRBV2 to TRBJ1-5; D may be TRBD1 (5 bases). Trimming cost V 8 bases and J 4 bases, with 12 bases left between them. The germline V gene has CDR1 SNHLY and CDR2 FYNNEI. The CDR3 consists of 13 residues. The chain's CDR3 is CASRGHKNQPQHF. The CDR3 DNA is TGTGCCAGCCGAGGACACAAAAATCAGCCCCAGCATTTT.

The CDR3 nucleotides are TGTGCCACCAGTTGGGGCCTCCAAGAGACCCAGTACTTC. It translates to CATSWGLQETQYF. The chain joins TRBV15 to TRBJ2-5; D may be TRBD1 (5 bases). Trimming shortened V by 6 bases and J by 1 base, and 9 bases separated the two germline ends. CDR1 is LNHNV, CDR2 YYDKDF, per germline (reference sequence). The CDR3 has 13 amino acids.

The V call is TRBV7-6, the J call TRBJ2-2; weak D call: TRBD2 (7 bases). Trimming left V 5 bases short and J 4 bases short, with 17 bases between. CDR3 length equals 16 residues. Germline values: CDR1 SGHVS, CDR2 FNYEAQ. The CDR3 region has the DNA TGTGCCAGCAGCCCGGGGGGCGGGGCCATCACCGGGGAGCTGTTTTTT. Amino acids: CASSPGGGAITGELFF.

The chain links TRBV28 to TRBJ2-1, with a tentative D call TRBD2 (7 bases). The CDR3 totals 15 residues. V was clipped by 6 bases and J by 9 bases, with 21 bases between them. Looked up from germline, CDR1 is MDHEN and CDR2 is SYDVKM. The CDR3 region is CASRGGPGGYGEQFF. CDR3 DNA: TGTGCCAGCAGGGGAGGGCCGGGGGGCTATGGTGAGCAGTTCTTC.

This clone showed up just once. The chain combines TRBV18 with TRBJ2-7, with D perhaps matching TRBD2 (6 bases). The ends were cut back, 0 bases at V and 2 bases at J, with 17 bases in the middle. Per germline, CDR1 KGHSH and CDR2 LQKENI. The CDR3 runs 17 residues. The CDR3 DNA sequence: TGTGCCAGCTCACCACCGATTATAGCGCGGGACGCCTACGAGCAGTACTTC. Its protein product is CASSPPIIARDAYEQYF.

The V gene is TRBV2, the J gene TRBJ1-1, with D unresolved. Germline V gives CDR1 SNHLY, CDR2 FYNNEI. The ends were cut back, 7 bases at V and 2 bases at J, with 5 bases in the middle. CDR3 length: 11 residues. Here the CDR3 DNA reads TGTGCCAGCAAATATAACACTGAAGCTTTCTTT. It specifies CASKYNTEAFF.

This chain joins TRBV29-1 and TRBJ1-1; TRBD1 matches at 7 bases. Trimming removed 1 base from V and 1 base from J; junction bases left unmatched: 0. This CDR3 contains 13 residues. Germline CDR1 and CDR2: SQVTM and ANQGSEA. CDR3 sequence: CSVEGDRNTEAFF. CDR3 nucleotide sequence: TGCAGCGTTGAAGGGGACAGGAACACTGAAGCTTTCTTT.

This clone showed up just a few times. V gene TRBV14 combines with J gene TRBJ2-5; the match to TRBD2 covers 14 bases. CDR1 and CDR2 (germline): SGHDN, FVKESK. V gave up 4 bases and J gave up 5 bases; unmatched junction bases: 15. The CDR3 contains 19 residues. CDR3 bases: TGTGCCAGCAGCCGAGGACAAACGGGACTAGCGGGAGAGCGGGAGACCCAGTACTTC. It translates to CASSRGQTGLAGERETQYF. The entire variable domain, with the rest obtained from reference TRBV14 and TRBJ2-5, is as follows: EAGVTQFPSHSVIEKGQTVTLRCDPISGHDNLYWYRRVMGKEIKFLLHFVKESKQDESGMPNNRFLAERTGGTYSTLKVQPAELEDSGVYFCASSRGQTGLAGERETQYFGPGTRLLVL.

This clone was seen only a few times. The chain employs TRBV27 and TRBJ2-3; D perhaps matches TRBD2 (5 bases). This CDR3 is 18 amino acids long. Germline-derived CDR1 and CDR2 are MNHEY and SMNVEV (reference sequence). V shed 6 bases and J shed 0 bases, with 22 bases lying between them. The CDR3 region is CASRDAQRWRLSTDTQYF. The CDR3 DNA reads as TGTGCCAGCAGAGACGCTCAGCGGTGGAGATTAAGCACAGATACGCAGTATTTT.

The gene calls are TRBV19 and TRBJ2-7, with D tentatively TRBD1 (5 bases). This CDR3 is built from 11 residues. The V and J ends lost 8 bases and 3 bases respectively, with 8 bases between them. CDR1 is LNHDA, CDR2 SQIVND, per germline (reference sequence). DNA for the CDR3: TGTGCCAGTGGTACAGGCTACGAGCAGTACTTC. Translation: CASGTGYEQYF.

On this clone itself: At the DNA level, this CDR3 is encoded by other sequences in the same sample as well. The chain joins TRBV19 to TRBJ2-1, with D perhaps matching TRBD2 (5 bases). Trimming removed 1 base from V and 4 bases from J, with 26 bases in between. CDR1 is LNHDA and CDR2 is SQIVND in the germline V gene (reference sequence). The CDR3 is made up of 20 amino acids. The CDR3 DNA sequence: TGTGCCAGTAGTATAGGTCTAGCAGGACCGACACACCTAACTTACAATGAGCAGTTCTTC. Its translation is CASSIGLAGPTHLTYNEQFF. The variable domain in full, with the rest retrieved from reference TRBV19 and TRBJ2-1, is DGGITQSPKYLFRKEGQNVTLSCEQNLNHDAMYWYRQDPGQGLRLIYYSQIVNDFQKGDIAEGYSVSREKKESFPLTVTSAQKNPTAFYLCASSIGLAGPTHLTYNEQFFGPGTRLTVL.

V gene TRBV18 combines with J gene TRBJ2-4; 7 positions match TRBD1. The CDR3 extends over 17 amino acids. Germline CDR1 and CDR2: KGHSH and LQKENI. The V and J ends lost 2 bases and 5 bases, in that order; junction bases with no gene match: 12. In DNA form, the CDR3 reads TGTGCCAGCTCACCAAACGCCGGGGTTCAGGGGGAAAACATTCAGTACTTC. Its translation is CASSPNAGVQGENIQYF.

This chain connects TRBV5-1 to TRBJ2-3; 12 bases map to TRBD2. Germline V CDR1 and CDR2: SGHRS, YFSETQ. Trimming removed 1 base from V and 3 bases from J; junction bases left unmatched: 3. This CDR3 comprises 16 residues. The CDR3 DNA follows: TGCGCCAGCAGCTTGACTAGCGGGAGGAGGACAGATACGCAGTATTTT. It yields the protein CASSLTSGRRTDTQYF.

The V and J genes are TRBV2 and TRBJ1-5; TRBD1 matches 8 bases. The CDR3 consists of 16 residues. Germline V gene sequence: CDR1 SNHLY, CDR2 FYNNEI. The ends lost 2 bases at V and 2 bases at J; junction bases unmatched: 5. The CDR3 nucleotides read TGTGCCAGCAGTGAAACGGCAGGGGGCCGCAATCAGCCCCAGCATTTT. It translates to CASSETAGGRNQPQHF.